Sequencing of this T cell receptor beta chain was carried out in a study of T-cell memory formation after mild COVID-19. Across the study: Among the donors, TCR clusters were largely specific to each donor.

With regard to this clonotype: Its antigen is not known.

TCRdb processed the 5' RACE reads anew with MiXCR; each CDR3 protein has one entry. The data show 500,000 to 650,000 distinct CDR3 sequences, with roughly a fifth seen just once and roughly 9.1% held by the top ten. V was pared by 5 bases and J by 5 bases, with 4 bases of the junction left unmatched. CDR1 SGHVS and CDR2 FQNEAQ come from the germline V gene. The CDR3 extends over 13 amino acids. Study-wide points: For second-wave clones that peaked at day 37, SARS-CoV-2 specificity went unverified. CD4/CD8 balance characterized clones contracting day 15 to 85, and CD4+ skew characterized later expanders. Mainly in CM and EM were contracting CD4+ clones; CD8+ were in EMRA.

Sequenced material: PBMCs or a T cell subset sorted from them (not recorded which). The clonotype comes from an adult woman who had mild COVID-19 (a few samples of this study predate the infection). Cell type and time point are not known. The chain links TRBV7-8 to TRBJ1-2; 8 nucleotides line up with TRBD1. CDR3 DNA: TGTGCCAGCAGCCCCAGGGGGCCTTATGGCTACACCTTC. Translated, it gives CASSPRGPYGYTF.